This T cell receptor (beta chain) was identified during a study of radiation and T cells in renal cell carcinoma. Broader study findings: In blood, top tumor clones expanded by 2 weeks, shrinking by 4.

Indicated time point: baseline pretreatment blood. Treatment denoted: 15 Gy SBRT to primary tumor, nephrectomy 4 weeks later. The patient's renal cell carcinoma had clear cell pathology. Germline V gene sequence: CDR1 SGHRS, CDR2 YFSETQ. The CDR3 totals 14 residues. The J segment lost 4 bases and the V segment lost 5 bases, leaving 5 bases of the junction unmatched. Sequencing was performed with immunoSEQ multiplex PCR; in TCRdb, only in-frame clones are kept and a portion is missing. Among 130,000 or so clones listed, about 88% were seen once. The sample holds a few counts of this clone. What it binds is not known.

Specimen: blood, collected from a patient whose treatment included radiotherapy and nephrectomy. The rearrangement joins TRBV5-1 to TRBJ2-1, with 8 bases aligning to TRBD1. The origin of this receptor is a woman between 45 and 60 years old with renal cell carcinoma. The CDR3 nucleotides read TGCGCCAGCAGAATGGGACAGGAGTACAATGAGCAGTTCTTC. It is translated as CASRMGQEYNEQFF. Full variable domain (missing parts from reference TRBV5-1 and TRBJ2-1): KAGVTQTPRYLIKTRGQQVTLSCSPISGHRSVSWYQQTPGQGLQFLFEYFSETQRNKGNFPGRFSGRQFSNSRSEMNVSTLELGDSALYLCASRMGQEYNEQFFGPGTRLTVL.